Given below is one T cell receptor (beta chain) in context. Antigen: not known. The sample originates from a study of vaccination effects on CD4 cells after COVID-19. The wider study: Post-vaccine sampling occurred a median 72 days after the second dose. General observations from the study: Just 1 of 255 vaccine-induced clones in healthy recipients was cross-reactive.

Some clones are missing from TCRdb's copy, which holds only in-frame ones; the method was immunoSEQ multiplex PCR. Of 65,000 to 75,000 clones in the sample, roughly 74% were seen once. Ahead of sequencing, the ViraFEST assay grew antigen-specific CD4+ T cells using viral peptide pools. Subsequent to 10 days of culture, CD4+ T cells were isolated. BNT162b2 vaccine or mRNA-1273 vaccine was given to participants in two doses. Prior SARS-CoV-2 infection was absent in the vaccine recipients, as shown by negative nucleocapsid antibodies. Wells containing 1.5 million to 2 million PBMC each were cultured with roughly 10 IU/ml IL-2 and about 10 ug/ml peptides. The CDR3 length is 15 residues. CDR1 and CDR2 (germline): SNHLY, FYNNEI. J gave up 4 bases and V 6 bases, and 2 bases lay outside the gene matches.

The origin of this receptor is a human donor who received a COVID-19 vaccine. The chain employs TRBV2 and TRBJ2-3; 15 bases are shared with TRBD2. Sequenced material: CD4+ T cells from PBMCs cultured with HCoV-229E spike peptides, taken after COVID-19 vaccination. CDR3 nucleotide sequence: TGTGCCAGCAGGGGACTAGCGGGGGGCGCAGATACGCAGTATTTT. Its protein is CASRGLAGGADTQYF. The variable domain in full, completed from reference TRBV2 and TRBJ2-3, reads EPEVTQTPSHQVTQMGQEVILRCVPISNHLYFYWYRQILGQKVEFLVSFYNNEISEKSEIFDDQFSVERPDGSNFTLKIRSTKLEDSAMYFCASRGLAGGADTQYFGPGTRLTVL.